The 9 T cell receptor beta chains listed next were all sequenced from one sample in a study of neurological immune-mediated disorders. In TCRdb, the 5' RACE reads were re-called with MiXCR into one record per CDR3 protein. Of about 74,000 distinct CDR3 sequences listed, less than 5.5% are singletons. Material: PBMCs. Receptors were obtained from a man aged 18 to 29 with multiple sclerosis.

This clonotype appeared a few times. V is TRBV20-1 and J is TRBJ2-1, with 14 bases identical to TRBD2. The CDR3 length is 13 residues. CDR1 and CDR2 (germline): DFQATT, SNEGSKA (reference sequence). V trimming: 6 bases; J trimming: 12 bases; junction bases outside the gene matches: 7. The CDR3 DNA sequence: TGCAGTGCCCCAGGGACTAGCGGGAGACCGCAGTTCTTC. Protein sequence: CSAPGTSGRPQFF.

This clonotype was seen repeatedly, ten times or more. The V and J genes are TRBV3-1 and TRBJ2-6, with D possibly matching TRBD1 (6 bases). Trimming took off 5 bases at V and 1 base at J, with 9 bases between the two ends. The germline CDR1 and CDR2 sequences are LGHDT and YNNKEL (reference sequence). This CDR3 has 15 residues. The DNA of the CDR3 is TGTGCCAGCAGCTCGACAGGTTCTGGGGCCAACGTCCTGACTTTC. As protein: CASSSTGSGANVLTF.

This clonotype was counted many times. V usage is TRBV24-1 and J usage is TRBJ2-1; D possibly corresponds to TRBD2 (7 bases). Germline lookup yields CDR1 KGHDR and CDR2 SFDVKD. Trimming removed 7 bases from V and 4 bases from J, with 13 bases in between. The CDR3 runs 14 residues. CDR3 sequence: CATSVAGAYNEQFF. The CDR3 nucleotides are TGTGCCACCAGCGTGGCGGGGGCATACAATGAGCAGTTCTTC.

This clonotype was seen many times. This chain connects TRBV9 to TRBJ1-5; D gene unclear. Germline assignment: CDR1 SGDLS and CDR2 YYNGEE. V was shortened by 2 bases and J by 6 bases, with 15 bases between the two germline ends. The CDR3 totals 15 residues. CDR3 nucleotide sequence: TGTGCCAGCAGCGTTTCGGGTCAAGACTCTCAGCCCCAGCATTTT. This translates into CASSVSGQDSQPQHF.

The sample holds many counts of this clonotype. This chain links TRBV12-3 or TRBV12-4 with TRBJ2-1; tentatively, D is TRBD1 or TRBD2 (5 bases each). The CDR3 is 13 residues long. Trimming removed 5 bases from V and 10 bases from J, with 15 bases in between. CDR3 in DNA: TGTGCCAGCAGTGCGGGCCCCAGGGTGGAGCAGTTCTTC. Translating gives CASSAGPRVEQFF.

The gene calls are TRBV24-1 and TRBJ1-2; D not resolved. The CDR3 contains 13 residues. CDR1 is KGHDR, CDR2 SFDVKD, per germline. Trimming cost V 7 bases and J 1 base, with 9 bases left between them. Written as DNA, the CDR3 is TGTGCCACCAGCTCCCAAAGTAACTATGGCTACACCTTC. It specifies CATSSQSNYGYTF.

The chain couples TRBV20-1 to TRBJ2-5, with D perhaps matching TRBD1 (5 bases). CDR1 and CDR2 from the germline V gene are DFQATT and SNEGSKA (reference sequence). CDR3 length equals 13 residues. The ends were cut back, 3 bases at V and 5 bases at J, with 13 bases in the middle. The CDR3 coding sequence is TGCAGTGCTAGGAGACCAGGGCGGGAGACCCAGTACTTC. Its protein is CSARRPGRETQYF.

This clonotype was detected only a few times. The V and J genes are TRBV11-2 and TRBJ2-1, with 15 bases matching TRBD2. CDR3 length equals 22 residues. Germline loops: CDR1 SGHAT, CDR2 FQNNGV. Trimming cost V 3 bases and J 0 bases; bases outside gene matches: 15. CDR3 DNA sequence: TGTGCCAGCAGCTTGAGTACCGGGACTAGCGGGGGGATCGTAAGCTCCTACAATGAGCAGTTCTTC. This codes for CASSLSTGTSGGIVSSYNEQFF.

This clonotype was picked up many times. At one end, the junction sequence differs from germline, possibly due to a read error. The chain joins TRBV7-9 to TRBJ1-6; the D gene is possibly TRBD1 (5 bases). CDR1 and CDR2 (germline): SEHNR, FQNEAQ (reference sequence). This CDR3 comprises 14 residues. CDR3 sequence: CASSRDYNNSPLHF. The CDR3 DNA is TGTGCCAGCAGCCGGGACTATAATAATTCGCCCCTCCACTTT. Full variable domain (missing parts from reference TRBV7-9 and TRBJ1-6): DTGVSQNPRHKITKRGQNVTFRCDPISEHNRLYWYRQTLGQGPEFLTYFQNEAQLEKSRLLSDRFSAERPKGSFSTLEIQRTEQGDSAMYLCASSRDYNNSPLHFGNGTRLTVT.